These 17 T cell receptor beta chains originate from one sample sequenced in a study of monozygotic twins with inflammatory bowel disease. TCRdb reprocessed the 5' RACE reads and keeps a single row for each CDR3 protein, giving no DNA. The record lists 150,000 to 200,000 distinct CDR3 sequences, of which the ten most abundant hold 7.4%. Sequencing used blood. Source of these receptors: a human donor with ulcerative colitis or Crohn's disease, or a healthy co-twin of an affected twin (not recorded which).

The chain joins TRBV14 to TRBJ2-1. CDR1 is SGHDN and CDR2 is FVKESK in the germline V gene. The CDR3 is 13 amino acids. CDR3 sequence reads: CASNGLAYNEQFF.

The gene calls are TRBV2 and TRBJ1-1; TCRdb's D call, TRBD1, is unchecked because there is no DNA. Per germline, CDR1 SNHLY and CDR2 FYNNEI. This CDR3 is built from 14 residues. The CDR3 region is CASRAGGEGTEAFF.

The V and J genes are TRBV20-1 and TRBJ2-3; the D gene TCRdb calls, TRBD2, cannot be checked with no DNA. Germline V gene data show CDR1 as DFQATT and CDR2 as SNEGSKA (reference sequence). This CDR3 is built from 13 residues. Here the CDR3 reads CRPGLAYTDTQYF.

CDR3 sequence reads: CASSFRAGGTDTQYF. The J gene is TRBJ2-3, the V gene TRBV5-1; TCRdb selects TRBD2, and the lack of DNA leaves this call unchecked. Germline CDR1 reads SGHRS; CDR2 reads YFSETQ. The CDR3 is made up of 15 amino acids.

The chain links TRBV5-1 to TRBJ1-6; TCRdb's assignment of TRBD1 cannot be checked, as there is no DNA. CDR3 length: 18 amino acids. The germline V gene has CDR1 SGHRS and CDR2 YFSETQ. The CDR3 loop is CASSARGHASSYNSPLHF.

This chain uses TRBV20-1 with TRBJ2-7. This CDR3 region has 12 residues. Germline CDR1 DFQATT, CDR2 SNEGSKA (reference sequence). The CDR3 spells CSARKELREQYF.

The chain carries TRBV9 and TRBJ2-7; with no DNA, the TCRdb D assignment of TRBD1 cannot be verified. Germline CDR1 reads SGDLS; CDR2 reads YYNGEE. The CDR3 length is 14 residues. The CDR3 here is CASSVGGTPYEQYF.

V usage is TRBV7-2 and J usage is TRBJ2-5. From germline, CDR1 is SGHTA and CDR2 FQGNSA. CDR3 length: 13 amino acids. The CDR3 sequence is CASSDGRGETRYF.

This chain joins TRBV11-2 and TRBJ1-5. In germline, CDR1 is SGHAT, CDR2 FQNNGV. The CDR3 extends over 18 amino acids. The chain's CDR3 is CASSLKPGVGGGNQPQHF.

V gene TRBV6-1 combines with J gene TRBJ1-1. The CDR3 is made up of 13 amino acids. The germline gives CDR1 MNHNS, CDR2 SASEGT. The CDR3 protein is CASSEVGRSEAFF.

The chain has TRBV30 and TRBJ1-5; the D call of TRBD1 rests on TCRdb alone, since no DNA is present to check it. This CDR3 spans 15 amino acids. In germline, CDR1 is GTSNPN, CDR2 SVGIG (reference sequence). This chain's CDR3 is CAWSEVAGTGTNQHF.

J is TRBJ2-1 and V is TRBV7-9; TCRdb picks TRBD1, but there is no DNA to check that call. This CDR3 has 15 amino acids. From germline, CDR1 is SEHNR and CDR2 FQNEAQ (reference sequence). CDR3: CASSLEVNRHYEQFF.

The rearrangement links TRBV7-9 to TRBJ2-3; TCRdb returns TRBD1, unconfirmable since there is no DNA. Germline CDR1 SEHNR, CDR2 FQNEAQ (reference sequence). The CDR3 is 16 residues long. The CDR3 region is CASSLGQGVGTDTQYF.

This chain joins TRBV5-5 and TRBJ1-1; TCRdb calls TRBD1, which cannot be checked without DNA. The CDR3 is 14 amino acids. The germline CDR1 and CDR2 sequences are SGHKS and YYEKEE (reference sequence). The CDR3 sequence is CASSLRTGNTEAFF. Combining the CDR3 with reference TRBV5-5 and TRBJ1-1 gives the whole variable domain DAGVTQSPTHLIKTRGQQVTLRCSPISGHKSVSWYQQVLGQGPQFIFQYYEKEERGRGNFPDRFSARQFPNYSSELNVNALLLGDSALYLCASSLRTGNTEAFFGQGTRLTVV.

The chain has TRBV7-2 and TRBJ1-5. This CDR3 is built from 13 residues. Germline loops: CDR1 SGHTA, CDR2 FQGNSA. CDR3 region: CASSLWGNQPQHF. The full variable domain, in which reference TRBV7-2 and TRBJ1-5 provide the parts outside the CDR3, is GAGVSQSPSNKVTEKGKDVELRCDPISGHTALYWYRQSLGQGLEFLIYFQGNSAPDKSGLPSDRFSAERTGGSVSTLTIQRTQQEDSAVYLCASSLWGNQPQHFGDGTRLSIL.

The chain is built from TRBV5-4 and TRBJ1-1; TCRdb reports TRBD1, a call that lacks DNA to check it against. This CDR3 comprises 15 residues. Germline V gives CDR1 SGHNT, CDR2 YYREEE (reference sequence). The CDR3 loop reads CASSLDAGPGGEAFF.

The chain recombines TRBV29-1 with TRBJ1-4. The germline V gene has CDR1 SQVTM and CDR2 ANQGSEA. The CDR3 loop spans 11 amino acids. The CDR3 loop is CSVEYTRVLFF. Full variable domain (rest looked up from reference TRBV29-1 and TRBJ1-4): SAVISQKPSRDICQRGTSLTIQCQVDSQVTMMFWYRQQPGQSLTLIATANQGSEATYESGFVIDKFPISRPNLTFSTLTVSNMSPEDSSIYLCSVEYTRVLFFGSGTQLSVL.